Included here is one TCR beta chain sequence, with context. The clone's antigen remains unknown. No base qualities exist here, and no much larger clone lies one base off it. Healthy HIV-negative adults with no recently reported acute infections or vaccinations were included as donors. Every donor was a Caucasian adult living in Nashville, Tennessee, USA. CD4+ T cells were enriched by magnetic negative selection, after which naive cells were positively selected on CD45RA and the negative fraction was taken as the memory subset. After blood collection by leukapheresis, PBMCs were isolated using Ficoll-Histopaque density gradient centrifugation and then cryopreserved in the vapor phase of liquid nitrogen. Analytical flow cytometry was used to check the purity and quantity of each magnetically sorted T cell population. Each sorted fraction had its genomic DNA isolated and then quantified by UV absorbance on a Nanodrop 2000c.

These data originate in a study of shared clonotypes between healthy human individuals (TCRdb year 2020). Background on the whole study: Three men and a couple of women, aged 18 to 49 years, made up the cohort. For each donor, three plates each were used for CD4 naive and CD4 memory, two plates were used for CD8 naive, and one plate was used for CD8 memory. Leukapheresis yielded between about 0.94 and 8.9 billion PBMCs per donor. Different laboratories and diverse techniques were used to prepare libraries and sequence TCR repertoires, to increase sequencing depth and limit assay-specific biases. The study deeply sequenced blood TCR repertoires of about five healthy adults to estimate repertoire size and the extent of clonotype sharing between individuals.

Using the deep immunoSEQ assay, multiplex PCR amplified TCR CDR3 regions from genomic DNA. Genomic DNA extracted from each cell subset was distributed evenly over all wells of several immunoSEQ 96-well plates, and each plate served as one replicate. For sorted subsets, roughly 200 ng of genomic DNA, equivalent to around 31,000 T cell genomes, went into each replicate PCR. The purified libraries were quantified using a Qubit 3.0 fluorometer, sized with a Bioanalyzer 2100, and then quantified again using the KAPA Library Quantification kit. A separate single-read 150-cycle Illumina NextSeq 550 flow cell was used to sequence each immunoSEQ 96-well plate. The original methods were these. Because only junctional sequences without quality scores were contained in the immunoSEQ output, filtering matching that applied to full-length reads could not be performed. To assign V/J genes and CDR3, sequences were annotated against IMGT germline references using PyIR, a Python wrapper for IgBLAST v1.9. Reads were filtered out if the reads had weak V/J assignments (E-value above 1e-6), no CDR3, stop codons, out-of-frame junctions, or ambiguous translated residues. V3J clonotypes were defined as sequences sharing an identical inferred V gene, J gene, and CDR3 amino acid sequence. Percentage overlap between repertoires was calculated by dividing the number of shared unique clonotypes by the size of the smaller repertoire. RTK rarefaction, the Chao1 estimator, and Recon v2.1 estimates of unobserved clonotypes were used to assess repertoire richness. Generation probabilities for all TCRbeta clonotypes obtained by the gDNA method from several donors were computed using OLGA. As stored in TCRdb, this immuneACCESS dataset retains in-frame rearrangements with V and J assigned. A fraction of the clones does not appear; measured against another copy, unresolved V genes explain less than half of the discrepancy, and the remainder lacks a known reason. The DNA was the basis for D and trimming; V, J and clone size are from that table. A total of about 2.3 million clones appear in this sample, around 93% of them only once. Clones ranked in the top ten supply 0.3% to 0.4% of the sample.

CDR1 and CDR2 were assigned from the germline V gene as MDHEN and SYDVKM. V drops 4 bases and J drops 8 bases, leaving 24 bases in between. The CDR3, cysteine through phenylalanine, is 17 amino acids long. Only the CDR3 portion is preserved as DNA: 51 bases, with reading frame beginning at the first base. General study outcomes and caveats: Sharing across a handful of donors was observed for 4.5% to 6.5% of naive CD4, 3% to 3.5% of naive CD8, around 2.5% of memory CD4, and about 0.4% of memory CD8 clonotypes. Naive subsets generally had larger estimated clonotype richness than memory subsets. Because the study included only a small number of donors, the genetic and exposure-history diversity represented was limited. Incomplete sequencing was indicated by rarefaction of sorted-subset datasets, despite the large sequencing depth. Based on pairwise subsampling, the degree of clonotype sharing among donors was expected to be affected by sequencing depth. Higher generation probabilities were observed for clonotypes shared by all four sorted-subset donors than for non-shared clonotypes. Sampling was limited to blood, and TCR repertoires in tissue likely differ from TCR repertoires in blood.

Recombination connected TRBV28 to TRBJ2-1; 6 matching bases give a weak D call of TRBD2. The specimen sequenced was naive CD4+ T cells from PBMCs. The cell subset or site label here, explained by the study, means: CD45RA+ positively selected. This clonotype was obtained from a man in his late teens or twenties in good health. Some clones in this sample may be carry-over from other donors' samples. The CDR3 protein is CASSSPATSSLGHEQFF. In nucleotide form, the sequence is TGTGCCAGCAGTTCCCCCGCGACTAGTTCTTTGGGACATGAGCAGTTCTTC. Extended through the reference TRBV28 and TRBJ2-1 proteins, this CDR3 yields the full variable domain: DVKVTQSSRYLVKRTGEKVFLECVQDMDHENMFWYRQDPGLGLRLIYFSYDVKMKEKGDIPEGYSVSREKKERFSLILESASTNQTSMYLCASSSPATSSLGHEQFFGPGTRLTVL.